Each of the 29 T cell receptor beta chains below was sequenced from the same sample in a study of blood T cell repertoires in COVID-19. Repertoires were generated with immunoSEQ multiplex PCR, while TCRdb's copy carries only in-frame clones and drops some. This repertoire shows about 380,000 clones, 85% found once; its top ten account for 3.5% to 4%. The sample taken for sequencing was peripheral blood. These receptors were taken from a woman between 18 and 29 years old with acute or convalescent COVID-19.

The chain combines TRBV10-3 with TRBJ1-2; TRBD1 matches at 9 bases. CDR3 size: 12 residues. V gave up 7 bases and J gave up 6 bases; unmatched junction bases: 3. Looked up from germline, CDR1 is ENHRY and CDR2 is SYGVKD. This chain's CDR3 is CAITTGGDGYTF. DNA for the CDR3: TGTGCCATCACCACAGGGGGCGATGGCTACACCTTC.

V and J are TRBV24-1 and TRBJ1-1, with D unclear. The V end lost 5 bases, the J end lost 5 bases, and 17 bases lay between the germline ends. Germline lookup yields CDR1 KGHDR and CDR2 SFDVKD. This CDR3 has 15 residues. The CDR3 sequence: CATSGASLGATEAFF. CDR3 bases: TGTGCCACCAGTGGCGCCAGCCTGGGAGCGACTGAAGCTTTCTTT.

This clone showed up just once. The chain links TRBV30 to TRBJ2-1; TRBD2 matches at 8 bases. The V gene end was trimmed by 3 bases and the J gene end by 0 bases; junction bases not matched to a gene: 1. Looked up from germline, CDR1 is GTSNPN and CDR2 is SVGIG (reference sequence). The CDR3 has 14 residues. The CDR3 protein is CAWRAGGSYNEQFF. The CDR3 region has the DNA TGTGCCTGGAGGGCGGGGGGCTCCTACAATGAGCAGTTCTTC.

This clone was counted a single time. This rearrangement joins TRBV5-6 to TRBJ1-6; D ambiguous. Looked up from germline, CDR1 is SGHDT and CDR2 is YYEEEE. V lost 0 bases and J 3 bases, leaving 16 bases between the germline ends. The CDR3 contains 18 residues. The DNA of the CDR3 is TGTGCCAGCAGCTTGGCCTGGCCAGCGTCCAACTATAATTCACCCCTCCACTTT. Encoded protein: CASSLAWPASNYNSPLHF.

This chain's CDR3 is CASSPHREYNEQFF. CDR3 in DNA: TGTGCCAGTTCCCCCCACCGGGAGTACAATGAGCAGTTCTTC. The rearrangement links TRBV19 to TRBJ2-1; possibly TRBD2 for D (6 bases). Trimming cost V 8 bases and J 4 bases, with 15 bases left between them. This CDR3 contains 14 residues. Germline V CDR1 and CDR2: LNHDA, SQIVND (reference sequence).

This clone was seen a single time. J is TRBJ1-1 and V is TRBV10-3, with D possibly matching TRBD1 (5 bases). The V gene's germline CDR1 is ENHRY and CDR2 SYGVKD. The CDR3 sequence is 14 residues long. Deletions cut 5 bases from V and 3 bases from J, with 13 bases between. CDR3 DNA: TGTGCCATCAGTCGTATTACAGGACACACTGAAGCTTTCTTT. The encoded protein is CAISRITGHTEAFF.

The V and J genes are TRBV27 and TRBJ1-1; unclear D gene. The CDR3 has 16 residues. In germline, CDR1 is MNHEY, CDR2 SMNVEV (reference sequence). V was clipped by 3 bases and J by 4 bases, with 18 bases between them. The CDR3 here is CASSFHDPLGSTEAFF. The CDR3 DNA is TGTGCCAGCAGTTTCCATGACCCCTTGGGGAGCACTGAAGCTTTCTTT.

The gene calls are TRBV7-8 and TRBJ1-4; D gene uncertain. Trimming stripped 5 bases from V and 4 bases from J, with 17 bases between. The CDR3 sequence is 16 residues long. Per germline, CDR1 SGHVS and CDR2 FQNEAQ. The CDR3 loop is CASSLTARVNNEKLFF. CDR3 nucleotides: TGTGCCAGCAGCCTCACTGCCCGGGTCAATAATGAAAAACTGTTTTTT. The variable domain in full, with the rest retrieved from reference TRBV7-8 and TRBJ1-4, is GAGVSQSPRYKVAKRGQDVALRCDPISGHVSLFWYQQALGQGPEFLTYFQNEAQLDKSGLPSDRFFAERPEGSVSTLKIQRTQQEDSAVYLCASSLTARVNNEKLFFGSGTQLSVL.

The gene calls are TRBV7-3 and TRBJ2-7; D possibly corresponds to TRBD2 (5 bases). V was pared by 5 bases and J by 5 bases, with 19 bases between. Germline CDR1 is SGHTA and CDR2 is FQGTGA. The CDR3 is 15 residues long. The CDR3 coding sequence is TGTGCCAGCAGCCCCACGGACTTCTCCTCGCACGAGCAGTACTTC. Amino acid sequence: CASSPTDFSSHEQYF.

This chain connects TRBV12-3 or TRBV12-4 to TRBJ2-5; D is possibly TRBD1 (6 bases). Trimming took off 1 base at V and 5 bases at J, with 8 bases between the two ends. The CDR3 loop spans 13 amino acids. The CDR3 DNA is TGTGCCAGCAGTTTAGGTAGGGGGGAGACCCAGTACTTC. It yields the protein CASSLGRGETQYF.

This clone has more than one count but fewer than ten. The CDR3 reads CASSFQGALGYTF. DNA of the CDR3: TGTGCCAGCAGCTTCCAGGGGGCGCTTGGCTACACCTTC. V and J are TRBV7-9 and TRBJ1-2, with 8 bases identical to TRBD1. J lost 7 bases, V lost 3 bases, and 4 bases had no gene match. Germline lookup yields CDR1 SEHNR and CDR2 FQNEAQ (reference sequence). The CDR3 runs 13 residues.

The chain combines TRBV28 with TRBJ1-5, with D unresolved. The CDR3 length is 15 residues. The V and J ends lost 7 bases and 0 bases respectively, with 13 bases between them. Germline CDR1 is MDHEN and CDR2 is SYDVKM. The chain's CDR3 is CASTKNAYSNQPQHF. The DNA for the CDR3 is TGTGCCAGCACTAAAAACGCCTATAGCAATCAGCCCCAGCATTTT.

V is TRBV30 and J is TRBJ1-2; the D gene is possibly TRBD1 (6 bases). CDR3 length: 13 residues. V shed 3 bases and J shed 3 bases, with 11 bases lying between them. In germline, CDR1 is GTSNPN, CDR2 SVGIG (reference sequence). For the CDR3, the DNA is TGTGCCTGGAGCCCAGGGGTGGACTATGGCTACACCTTC. It codes for CAWSPGVDYGYTF.

On this clone: Other DNA sequences in this sample translate to the same CDR3. The chain recombines TRBV18 with TRBJ1-1; D remains unclear. The CDR3 is 13 residues long. Germline lookup yields CDR1 KGHSH and CDR2 LQKENI. V was shortened by 3 bases and J by 5 bases, with 10 bases between the two germline ends. DNA for the CDR3: TGTGCCAGCTCACCGCGGGATGGAACTGAAGCTTTCTTT. This sequence encodes CASSPRDGTEAFF. Together with reference TRBV18 and TRBJ1-1, the CDR3 gives the full variable domain: NAGVMQNPRHLVRRRGQEARLRCSPMKGHSHVYWYRQLPEEGLKFMVYLQKENIIDESGMPKERFSAEFPKEGPSILRIQQVVRGDSAAYFCASSPRDGTEAFFGQGTRLTVV.

The V gene is TRBV6-1, the J gene TRBJ2-5, with D possibly matching TRBD1 (6 bases). This CDR3 has 17 amino acids. V lost 4 bases to trimming and J lost 3 bases, with 21 bases between them. The V gene's germline CDR1 is MNHNS and CDR2 SASEGT. The CDR3 is CASSGVRQVFVKETQYF. The CDR3 region has the DNA TGTGCCAGCAGTGGGGTGAGACAGGTATTTGTAAAAGAGACCCAGTACTTC.

J is TRBJ2-7 and V is TRBV27; the D gene is possibly TRBD1 (6 bases). This CDR3 region has 12 residues. The V gene's germline CDR1 is MNHEY and CDR2 SMNVEV (reference sequence). V was trimmed by 6 bases and J by 5 bases, leaving 11 bases between them. CDR3 coding DNA: TGTGCCAGCAGAGGACAGTCCCACGAGCAGTACTTC. Translating gives CASRGQSHEQYF.

This rearrangement joins TRBV10-3 to TRBJ1-6; 8 nucleotides agree with TRBD1. Trimming cost V 2 bases and J 9 bases; bases outside gene matches: 6. This CDR3 region has 15 residues. The V gene's germline CDR1 is ENHRY and CDR2 SYGVKD. The CDR3: CAISEAGQVASPLHF. The CDR3 bases are TGTGCCATCAGTGAGGCGGGACAGGTCGCTTCACCCCTCCACTTT.

The chain links TRBV3-1 (or the pseudogene TRBV3-2) to TRBJ1-3; a weak D match, TRBD1 (6 bases). The CDR3 is 17 residues long. Trimming left V 1 base short and J 2 bases short, with 15 bases between. Germline-derived CDR1 and CDR2 are LGHDT and YNNKEL (reference sequence). CDR3: CASSQGGGRGAGNTIYF. The DNA for the CDR3 is TGTGCCAGCAGCCAAGGGGGGGGCAGGGGCGCTGGAAACACCATATATTTT.

This chain uses TRBV11-2 with TRBJ2-1; D perhaps matches TRBD2 (6 bases). This CDR3 comprises 15 residues. The germline gives CDR1 SGHAT, CDR2 FQNNGV. V was cut by 1 base and J by 6 bases, with 13 bases left in between. The chain's CDR3 is CASSLGLVTTNEQFF. CDR3 DNA sequence: TGTGCCAGCAGCTTAGGACTAGTTACTACCAATGAGCAGTTCTTC.

The chain has TRBV5-1 and TRBJ2-2, with D possibly matching TRBD1 (6 bases). This CDR3 region has 14 residues. From germline, CDR1 is SGHRS and CDR2 YFSETQ. Written as DNA, the CDR3 is TGCGCTAGTGAGGGGACACTTAACACCGGGGAGCTGTTTTTT. Protein sequence: CASEGTLNTGELFF. Looking up the rest from reference TRBV5-1 and TRBJ2-2 gives the full variable domain: KAGVTQTPRYLIKTRGQQVTLSCSPISGHRSVSWYQQTPGQGLQFLFEYFSETQRNKGNFPGRFSGRQFSNSRSEMNVSTLELGDSALYLCASEGTLNTGELFFGEGSRLTVL.

V usage is TRBV3-1 (or the pseudogene TRBV3-2) and J usage is TRBJ2-7, with 9 bases that match TRBD1. The V gene end was trimmed by 4 bases and the J gene end by 3 bases; junction bases not matched to a gene: 7. Germline V gene lookup returns CDR1 LGHDT and CDR2 YNNKEL (reference sequence). The CDR3 loop spans 15 amino acids. The CDR3 bases are TGTGCCAGCAGCCTCCGACAGGGGGATTTCTACGAGCAGTACTTC. It is translated as CASSLRQGDFYEQYF.

The genes are TRBV5-1 and TRBJ1-1; TRBD1 might be the D (6 bases). CDR3 size: 16 residues. The V end was cut by 2 bases, the J end by 2 bases, with 16 bases between. Germline CDR1 SGHRS, CDR2 YFSETQ. The CDR3 spells CASSFNRVSSNTEAFF. The CDR3 DNA is TGCGCCAGCAGCTTTAACAGGGTTTCGTCCAACACTGAAGCTTTCTTT.

V and J are TRBV7-2 and TRBJ2-4; D remains unclear. Germline CDR1 and CDR2: SGHTA and FQGNSA. The CDR3 contains 14 residues. V shed 5 bases and J shed 0 bases, with 8 bases lying between them. The DNA of the CDR3 is TGTGCCAGCAGCCTAAGAATAGCCAAAAACATTCAGTACTTC. This encodes CASSLRIAKNIQYF.

In this sample, this clone turned up once. CDR3 protein: CASSDRHPYEQYF. The CDR3 DNA reads TGTGCCAGCAGTGACAGGCATCCCTACGAGCAGTACTTC. The chain uses TRBV2 and TRBJ2-7; D not resolved. The CDR3 contains 13 residues. V was trimmed by 3 bases and J by 2 bases, leaving 8 bases between them. Germline V lookup: CDR1 SNHLY, CDR2 FYNNEI. The full variable domain, completed using reference TRBV2 and TRBJ2-7, is EPEVTQTPSHQVTQMGQEVILRCVPISNHLYFYWYRQILGQKVEFLVSFYNNEISEKSEIFDDQFSVERPDGSNFTLKIRSTKLEDSAMYFCASSDRHPYEQYFGPGTRLTVT.

As regards this clone: Other DNA sequences of this sample code for an identical CDR3. V is TRBV6-5 and J is TRBJ2-3, with D possibly being TRBD2 (6 bases). Trimming took off 6 bases at V and 2 bases at J, with 12 bases between the two ends. The CDR3 has 14 residues. The germline CDR1 and CDR2 sequences are MNHEY and SVGAGI. DNA of the CDR3: TGTGCCAGCAGCCGGACGGGGGACACAGATACGCAGTATTTT. Its protein is CASSRTGDTDTQYF.

The genes are TRBV6-6 and TRBJ1-6; 9 bases map to TRBD1. The germline V gene has CDR1 MNHNY and CDR2 SVGAGI (reference sequence). The V segment lost 3 bases and the J segment 7 bases; nucleotides outside the gene matches: 7. The CDR3 length is 16 residues. In nucleotides, the CDR3 is TGTGCCAGCAGTTATAATCAGGGACAGGGAAATTCACCCCTCCACTTT. The encoded protein is CASSYNQGQGNSPLHF.

This clone was seen just once. The V call is TRBV30, the J call TRBJ1-2, with no clear D. Germline CDR1 reads GTSNPN; CDR2 reads SVGIG (reference sequence). Trimming took 4 bases from V and 1 from J, leaving 13 bases between them. The CDR3 totals 14 residues. This CDR3 reads CAWTAEGINYGYTF. The CDR3 DNA reads as TGTGCCTGGACAGCTGAGGGCATTAACTATGGCTACACCTTC.

The rearrangement links TRBV7-3 to TRBJ2-7; 8 bases fit TRBD2. V trimming: 2 bases; J trimming: 7 bases; junction bases outside the gene matches: 4. From germline, CDR1 is SGHTA and CDR2 FQGTGA. The CDR3 is made up of 13 amino acids. CDR3 sequence reads: CASSLAGGSEQYF. The DNA of the CDR3 is TGTGCCAGCAGCTTAGCGGGGGGTAGTGAGCAGTACTTC.

This clone was observed once. The V and J genes are TRBV5-6 and TRBJ1-5; no reliable D call. The CDR3 runs to 15 residues. Germline V gene sequence: CDR1 SGHDT, CDR2 YYEEEE. V was shortened by 0 bases and J by 5 bases, with 12 bases between the two germline ends. The CDR3, as DNA: TGTGCCAGCAGCTTGGGGGTAGCGTGGGATCAGCCCCAGCATTTT. It codes for CASSLGVAWDQPQHF.